This is a list of T cell receptor beta chains from one sample in a study of blood T cell repertoires in COVID-19. Produced via immunoSEQ multiplex PCR; TCRdb's table is partial and in-frame only. The table shows some 50,000 clones, with approximately 90% occurring only once. Sample: peripheral blood. These receptors originate from a human donor in a cohort sampled during active COVID-19. The conserved cysteine and the conserved F or W are not part of the CDR3 here. The order of the fields is clone size, J gene, V gene, CDR3 protein. Some rows have no size entry. The others give once, few or many, or a class for an expanded clone.

. TRBJ2-1 TRBV5-6 ASSSPSNEQF
. TRBJ1-5 TRBV28 ASSYSNQPQH
. TRBJ2-7 TRBV14 ASSQDTGLEQY
. TRBJ2-7 TRBV27 ASSAWRASGPYEQY
. TRBJ2-7 TRBV19 ASATSGSVYEQY
. TRBJ2-7 TRBV2 ASSVQDFSYEQY
. TRBJ2-5 TRBV10-3 AISGTVQETQY
once TRBJ2-1 TRBV11-3 ASSLGRTRHEQF
once TRBJ2-7 TRBV5-1 ASSRATGTRRPYEQY
. TRBJ2-7 TRBV6-5 ASSYSRAYEQY
. TRBJ2-1 TRBV19 ASSSQGTHRYNEQF
. TRBJ2-5 TRBV5-4 ASSFRQSGETQY
. TRBJ2-1 TRBV2 ASSPNGRGSYNEQF
. TRBJ1-2 TRBV4-1 ASSAQGLDGYT
. TRBJ2-3 TRBV5-1 ASSAGQLRKDTQY
once TRBJ2-1 TRBV7-9 ASSLAGGPYNEQF
. TRBJ2-5 TRBV2 ASSGSSGPKETQY
. TRBJ2-4 TRBV28 ASSSPIQGFKRKNIQY
. TRBJ2-1 TRBV19 ASSLTGQGHNEQF
. TRBJ2-3 TRBV11-2 ASSLDPGSTDTQY
. TRBJ2-3 TRBV9 ASSVGSRTSGTDTQY
. TRBJ2-7 TRBV13 ASSPGPLSGRETYEQY
once TRBJ2-3 TRBV5-1 ASIAGEGDTQY
once TRBJ2-7 TRBV6-5 ASTPGQGASYEQY
. TRBJ1-2 TRBV9 ASSADGGYGYT
. TRBJ2-5 TRBV5-1 ASSFGQDQETQY
. TRBJ2-5 TRBV7-2 ASSSDPRGMGAQETQY
. TRBJ2-1 TRBV6-4 ASSDSWQSYKF
. TRBJ2-1 TRBV7-7 ASSSGQISYNEQF
. TRBJ2-3 TRBV27 ASSSTRRGTQY
. TRBJ2-3 TRBV2 ATLGGLDTDTQY
once TRBJ1-4 TRBV7-9 ASSLEPALEKLF
once TRBJ2-5 TRBV9 ASSSTSGGAGETQY
. TRBJ2-3 TRBV10-3 AISASLQQSTDTQY
. TRBJ1-4 TRBV19 ASSIVLGPNEKLF
. TRBJ2-7 TRBV15 ATSRGRDYEQY
. TRBJ1-1 TRBV5-6 ASNPTWGRGTEAF
once TRBJ2-5 TRBV29-1 SVATSPGETQY
. TRBJ2-7 TRBV5-1 ASSLEGPQY
. TRBJ2-7 TRBV18 ASSPPGQAETSEQY
. TRBJ2-1 TRBV5-4 ASSGGQGYNEQF
. TRBJ2-1 TRBV5-1 ASSLDGTGYNEQF
few TRBJ2-2 TRBV7-9 ASSSNPGLDTGELF
. TRBJ2-3 TRBV5-1 ASSLAGGPITDTQY
once TRBJ2-1 TRBV11-3 ASSSQGSDEQF